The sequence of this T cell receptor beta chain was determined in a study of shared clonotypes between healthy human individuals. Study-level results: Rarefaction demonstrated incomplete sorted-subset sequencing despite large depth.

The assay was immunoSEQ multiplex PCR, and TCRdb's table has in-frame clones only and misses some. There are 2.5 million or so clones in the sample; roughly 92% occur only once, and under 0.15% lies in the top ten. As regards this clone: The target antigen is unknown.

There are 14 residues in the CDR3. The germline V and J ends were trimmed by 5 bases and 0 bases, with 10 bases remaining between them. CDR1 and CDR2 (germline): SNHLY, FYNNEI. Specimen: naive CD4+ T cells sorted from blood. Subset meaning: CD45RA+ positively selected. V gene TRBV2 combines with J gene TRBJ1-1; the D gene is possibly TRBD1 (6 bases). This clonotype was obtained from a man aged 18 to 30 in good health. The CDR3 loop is CASSLGQLNTEAFF. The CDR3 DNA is TGTGCCAGCAGTTTGGGACAATTGAACACTGAAGCTTTCTTT.